Listed below are T cell receptor beta chains from one sample, sequenced in a study of T cell responses to AZD1222 COVID-19 vaccine. Generated by immunoSEQ multiplex PCR, the TCRdb table keeps only in-frame clones and is missing some. The sample lists nearly 200,000 clones; about 94% were seen once. The specimen was peripheral blood, collected 28 days after the second AZD1222 dose. All receptors derive from an adult who received the AZD1222 COVID-19 vaccine. Each CDR3 is given with its conserved first and last residue. D genes are given only for firm matches. A row's size may be missing; if present it is once, few, many or a size class.

NA	TRBV7-2	TRBJ1-1	NA	TGTGCCAGCAGCTCCGACAGTAACACTGAAGCTTTCTTT	CASSSDSNTEAFF
NA	TRBV5-4	TRBJ2-7	NA	TGTGCCAGCAGCTCCGACAGGTTCTCCTACGAGCAGTACTTC	CASSSDRFSYEQYF
NA	TRBV19	TRBJ2-6	NA	TGTGCCAGTAGTATGGTCCGCTCTGGGGCCAACGTCCTGACTTTC	CASSMVRSGANVLTF
NA	TRBV10-3	TRBJ1-6	NA	TGTGCCATCAGTGCCTCCGGGACCGAGAATTCACCCCTCCACTTT	CAISASGTENSPLHF
NA	TRBV29-1	TRBJ1-4	TRBD1	TGCAGCGTTGTATTGGACAGGGTAGAAAAACTGTTTTTT	CSVVLDRVEKLFF
NA	TRBV5-1	TRBJ1-4	NA	TGCGCCAGCACCCGGGGAGAGACTGGTGGAAAACTGTTTTTT	CASTRGETGGKLFF
NA	TRBV6-5	TRBJ1-4	NA	TGTGCCAGCAGTTCCCGGACAGCAACTAATGAAAAACTGTTTTTT	CASSSRTATNEKLFF
NA	TRBV7-2	TRBJ1-6	TRBD1	TGTGCCAGCAGCTTAGCTCAACAGGGGGTTGATTCACCCCTCCACTTT	CASSLAQQGVDSPLHF
once	TRBV7-9	TRBJ2-5	TRBD2	TGTGCCAGCAGCTTACGCGGGGGGAAAGAGACCCAGTACTTC	CASSLRGGKETQYF
NA	TRBV15	TRBJ1-2	NA	TGTGCCACCAGCAAGCGTAACTATGGCTACACCTTC	CATSKRNYGYTF
NA	TRBV19	TRBJ1-4	TRBD1	TGTGCCAGTAGCCCCAACAGGGGCTGGAATGAAAAACTGTTTTTT	CASSPNRGWNEKLFF
NA	TRBV7-3	TRBJ2-2	TRBD1	TGTGCCAGCAGCTTTTATCGGGACAGGGTGACCACCGGGGAGCTGTTTTTT	CASSFYRDRVTTGELFF
NA	TRBV28	TRBJ1-5	NA	TGTGCCAGCAGGGCAGGAGGGGCGGCTGGCAATCAGCCCCAGCATTTT	CASRAGGAAGNQPQHF
NA	TRBV24-1	TRBJ2-1	TRBD1	TGTGCCACCAGTGATTCCCTTCTAAACAGGGGGCGGCATGAGCAGTTCTTC	CATSDSLLNRGRHEQFF
NA	TRBV13	TRBJ1-1	TRBD1	TGTGCCAGCAGCCTGGGACAGGGGATCACTGAAGCTTTCTTT	CASSLGQGITEAFF
NA	TRBV30	TRBJ1-1	NA	TGTGCCTGGAGTATCCCTAGGGGGGCGAATATGAACACTGAAGCTTTCTTT	CAWSIPRGANMNTEAFF
NA	TRBV18	TRBJ2-1	TRBD2	TGTGCCAGCTCACTAGTGCGGGGGTCGGGGAATGAGCAGTTCTTC	CASSLVRGSGNEQFF
few	TRBV27	TRBJ2-7	NA	TGTGCCAGCAGTTTATCGACGGGGGCATATGAGCAGTACTTC	CASSLSTGAYEQYF
NA	TRBV14	TRBJ1-4	TRBD1	TGTGCCAGCAGCCCTCGGACAGGGAGTGATGAAAAACTGTTTTTT	CASSPRTGSDEKLFF
NA	TRBV5-4	TRBJ1-5	TRBD1	TGTGCCAGCAGCGCCGGGACAGGGGTCAATCAGCCCCAGCATTTT	CASSAGTGVNQPQHF
NA	TRBV28	TRBJ2-3	NA	TGTGCCAGCAGTTTACAGGGGTATACGCAGTATTTT	CASSLQGYTQYF
once	TRBV6-5	TRBJ1-5	NA	TGTGCCAGCAGATCAGACACTCCTAGCAATCAGCCCCAGCATTTT	CASRSDTPSNQPQHF
NA	TRBV10-3	TRBJ1-1	TRBD1	TGTGCCATCGTCCCGGGACAGGGGTCGAACACTGAAGCTTTCTTT	CAIVPGQGSNTEAFF
NA	TRBV3-1/TRBV3-2	TRBJ1-3	NA	TGTGCCAGCAGCCCGGGGACGGGAAACACCATATATTTT	CASSPGTGNTIYF
NA	TRBV7-2	TRBJ2-7	NA	TGTGCCAGCAGCTTAGGTTGGCACGAGCAGTACTTC	CASSLGWHEQYF
NA	TRBV3-1/TRBV3-2	TRBJ2-7	TRBD2	TGTGCCAGCAGCCGATTCGGGGGGGCCACCTACGAGCAGTACTTC	CASSRFGGATYEQYF
NA	TRBV3-1/TRBV3-2	TRBJ2-3	NA	TGTGCCAGCAGCCCGACCTCCACAGGCACCTCCTCTCAGGGGTATTTT	CASSPTSTGTSSQGYF